These 3 T cell receptor beta chains originate from one sample sequenced in a study of PD-1 blockade in classical Hodgkin lymphoma. The sample's time point: cycle 4 day 1 (C4D1), after more than five weeks of nivolumab. After autologous stem cell transplantation all patients relapsed, and prior brentuximab vedotin exposure differed between cohorts. Only in-frame clones appear in the TCRdb table, and some are missing; sequencing was by immunoSEQ multiplex PCR. The sample yields approximately 84,000 clones, approximately 86% seen once. Here the sequenced sample was peripheral blood mononuclear cells (PBMCs), taken before the fourth cycle of nivolumab. These receptors originate from a human donor with classical Hodgkin lymphoma.

The rearrangement uses TRBV6-5 and TRBJ1-4, with 10 bases aligning to TRBD1. The J segment lost 8 bases and the V segment lost 6 bases, leaving 9 bases of the junction unmatched. From germline, CDR1 is MNHEY and CDR2 SVGAGI. The CDR3 spans 15 residues. In DNA form, the CDR3 reads TGTGCCAGCAGAAGACAGGGGGCGCGAAGGGAAAAACTGTTTTTT. Translated, it gives CASRRQGARREKLFF.

The chain links TRBV5-8 to TRBJ2-2; D is perhaps TRBD1 (6 bases). The CDR3 extends over 15 amino acids. The V gene's germline CDR1 is SGHTS and CDR2 YDEGEE. Deletions cut 2 bases from V and 1 base from J, with 9 bases between. The CDR3 loop is CASSLVQGNTGELFF. As DNA, the CDR3 is TGTGCCAGCAGCTTAGTACAGGGGAACACCGGGGAGCTGTTTTTT.

This chain connects TRBV7-2 to TRBJ2-1; D gene unclear. The germline V and J ends were trimmed by 6 bases and 7 bases, with 13 bases remaining between them. CDR1 and CDR2 (germline): SGHTA, FQGNSA. This CDR3 contains 13 residues. The DNA for the CDR3 is TGTGCCAGCAGAGTAGACCTCCTGAATGAGCAGTTCTTC. Its protein is CASRVDLLNEQFF.